One and the same sample provided the 2 T cell receptor beta chains below, sequenced in a study of OX40 agonist ivuxolimab in advanced cancers. Some clones are missing from TCRdb's copy, which holds only in-frame ones; the method was immunoSEQ multiplex PCR. The table lists 60,000 to 85,000 clones, 77% of them singletons. The starting material was CD4+ or CD8+ T cells sorted from blood, obtained in a trial of the OX40 agonist ivuxolimab. The origin of the receptors is an adult with an advanced solid tumor such as melanoma, head and neck, liver or kidney cancer.

This sequence joins TRBV7-8 and TRBJ2-7; the match to TRBD1 covers 7 bases. CDR1 SGHVS and CDR2 FQNEAQ come from the germline V gene. The CDR3 runs 14 residues. V was pared by 2 bases and J by 7 bases, with 8 bases of the junction left unmatched. The CDR3 DNA is TGTGCCAGCAGCTTAACAACAGGGGTCTGGGAGCAGTACTTC. Encoded protein: CASSLTTGVWEQYF.

This rearrangement joins TRBV6-6 to TRBJ2-1; TRBD2 matches at 12 bases. CDR3 length equals 16 residues. From germline, CDR1 is MNHNY and CDR2 SVGAGI (reference sequence). After removal of 2 bases from V and 5 bases from J, the junction contained 4 bases not matched to a gene. CDR3 in amino acids: CASSYPSGGVNNEQFF. For the CDR3, the DNA is TGTGCCAGCAGTTACCCTAGCGGGGGGGTGAACAATGAGCAGTTCTTC.